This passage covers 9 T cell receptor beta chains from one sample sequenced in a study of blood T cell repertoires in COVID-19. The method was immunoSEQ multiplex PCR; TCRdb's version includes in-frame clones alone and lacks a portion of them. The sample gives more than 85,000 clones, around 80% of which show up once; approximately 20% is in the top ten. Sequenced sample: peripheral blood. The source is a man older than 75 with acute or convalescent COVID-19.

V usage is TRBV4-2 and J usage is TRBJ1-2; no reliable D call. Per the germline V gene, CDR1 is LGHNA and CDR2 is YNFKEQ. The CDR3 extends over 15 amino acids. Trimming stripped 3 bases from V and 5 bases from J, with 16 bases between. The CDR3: CASSHEGRTEYGYTF. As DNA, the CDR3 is TGTGCCAGCAGCCATGAGGGTAGAACAGAGTATGGCTACACCTTC.

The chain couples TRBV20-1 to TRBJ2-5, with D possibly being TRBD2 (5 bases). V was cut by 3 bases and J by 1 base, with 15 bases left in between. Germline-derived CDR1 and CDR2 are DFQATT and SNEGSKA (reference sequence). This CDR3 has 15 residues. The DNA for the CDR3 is TGCAGTGCTAGTTCGGGGAAGCCCACCCAAGAGACCCAGTACTTC. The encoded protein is CSASSGKPTQETQYF.

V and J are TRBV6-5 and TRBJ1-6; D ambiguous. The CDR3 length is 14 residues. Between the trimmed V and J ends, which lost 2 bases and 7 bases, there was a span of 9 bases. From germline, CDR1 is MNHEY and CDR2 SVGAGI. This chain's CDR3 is CASSYEAANSPLHF. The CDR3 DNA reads TGTGCCAGCAGTTACGAGGCAGCAAATTCACCCCTCCACTTT.

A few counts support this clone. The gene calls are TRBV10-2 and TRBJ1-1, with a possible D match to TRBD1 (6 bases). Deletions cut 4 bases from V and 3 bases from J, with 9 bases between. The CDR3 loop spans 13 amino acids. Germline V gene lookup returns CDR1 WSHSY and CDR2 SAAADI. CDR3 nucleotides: TGCGCCAGCAGTGTCCAGGGGTACACTGAAGCTTTCTTT. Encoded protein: CASSVQGYTEAFF.

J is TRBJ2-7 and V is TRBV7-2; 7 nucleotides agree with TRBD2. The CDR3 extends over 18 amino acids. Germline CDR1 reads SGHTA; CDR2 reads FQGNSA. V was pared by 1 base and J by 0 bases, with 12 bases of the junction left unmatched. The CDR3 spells CASSLGGFAGGSSYEQYF. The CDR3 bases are TGTGCCAGCAGCTTAGGGGGCTTCGCGGGCGGGAGCTCCTACGAGCAGTACTTC.

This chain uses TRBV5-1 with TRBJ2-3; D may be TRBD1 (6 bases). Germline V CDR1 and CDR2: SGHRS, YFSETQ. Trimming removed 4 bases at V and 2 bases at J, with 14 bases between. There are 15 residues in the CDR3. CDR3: CASSPDRSNTDTQYF. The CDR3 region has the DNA TGCGCCAGCAGCCCGGACAGAAGCAACACAGATACGCAGTATTTT.

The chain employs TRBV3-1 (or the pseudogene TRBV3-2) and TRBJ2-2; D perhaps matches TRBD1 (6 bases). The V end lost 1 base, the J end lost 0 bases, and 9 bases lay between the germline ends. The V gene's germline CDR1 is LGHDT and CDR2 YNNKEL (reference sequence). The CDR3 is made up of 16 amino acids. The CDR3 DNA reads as TGTGCCAGCAGCCAAGCGGGACACCCGAACACCGGGGAGCTGTTTTTT. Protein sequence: CASSQAGHPNTGELFF.

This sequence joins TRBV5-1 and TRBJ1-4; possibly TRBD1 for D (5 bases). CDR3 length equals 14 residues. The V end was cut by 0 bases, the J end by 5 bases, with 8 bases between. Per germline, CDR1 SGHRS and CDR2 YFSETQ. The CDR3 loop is CASSLGQMNEKLFF. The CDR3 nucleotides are TGCGCCAGCAGCTTGGGACAGATGAATGAAAAACTGTTTTTT.

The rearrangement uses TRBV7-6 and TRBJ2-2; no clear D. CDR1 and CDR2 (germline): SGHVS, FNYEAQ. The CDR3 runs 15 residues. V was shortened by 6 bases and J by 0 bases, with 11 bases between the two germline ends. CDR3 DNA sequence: TGTGCCAGCAGACGCGACAATACGAACACCGGGGAGCTGTTTTTT. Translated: CASRRDNTNTGELFF.